The sequence of this TCR beta chain was determined in a study of T cells after yellow fever vaccination. This clonotype was counted between two and nine times. Trimming cost V 6 bases and J 8 bases, with 7 bases left between them. Germline CDR1 MDHEN, CDR2 SYDVKM. This CDR3 is 11 amino acids long. Each CDR3 protein is one row after TCRdb ran MiXCR on the 5' RACE reads. The table records hundreds of thousands of distinct CDR3 sequences, 13% of them present only once. The receptor was derived from a man aged 25 to 40 who received the YFV17D yellow fever vaccine. The V call is TRBV28, the J call TRBJ1-4, with D unclear. Sample: PBMCs, taken on the day of the yellow fever booster vaccination. This chain's CDR3 is CASREREKLFF. CDR3 coding DNA: TGTGCCAGCAGGGAGCGCGAAAAACTGTTTTTT.